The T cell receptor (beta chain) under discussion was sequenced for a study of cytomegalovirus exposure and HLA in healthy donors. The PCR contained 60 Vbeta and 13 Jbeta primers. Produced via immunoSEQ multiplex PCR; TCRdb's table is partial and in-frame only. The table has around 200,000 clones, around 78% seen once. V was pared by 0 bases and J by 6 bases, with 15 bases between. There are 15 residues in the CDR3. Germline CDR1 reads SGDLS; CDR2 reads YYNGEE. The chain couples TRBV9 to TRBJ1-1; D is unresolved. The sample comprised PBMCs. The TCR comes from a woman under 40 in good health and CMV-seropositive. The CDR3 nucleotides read TGTGCCAGCAGCGTAGAGGTTCACGGCCGGGCTGAAGCTTTCTTT. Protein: CASSVEVHGRAEAFF.